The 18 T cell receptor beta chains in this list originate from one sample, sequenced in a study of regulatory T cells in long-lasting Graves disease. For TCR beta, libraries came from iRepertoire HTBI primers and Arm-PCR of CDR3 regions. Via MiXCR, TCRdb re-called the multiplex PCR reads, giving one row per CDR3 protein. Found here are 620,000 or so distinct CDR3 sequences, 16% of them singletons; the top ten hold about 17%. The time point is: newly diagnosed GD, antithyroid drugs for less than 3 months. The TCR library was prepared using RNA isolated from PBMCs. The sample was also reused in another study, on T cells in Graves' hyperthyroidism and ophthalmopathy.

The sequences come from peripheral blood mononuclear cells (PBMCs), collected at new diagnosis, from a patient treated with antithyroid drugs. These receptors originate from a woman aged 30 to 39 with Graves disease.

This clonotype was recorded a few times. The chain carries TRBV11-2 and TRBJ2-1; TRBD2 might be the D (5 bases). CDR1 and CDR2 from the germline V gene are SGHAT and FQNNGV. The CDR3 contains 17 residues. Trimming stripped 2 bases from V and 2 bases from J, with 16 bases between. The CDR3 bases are TGTGCCAGCAGCTTATGGGGTATAGCGACTGCCTACAATGAGCAGTTCTTC. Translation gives CASSLWGIATAYNEQFF.

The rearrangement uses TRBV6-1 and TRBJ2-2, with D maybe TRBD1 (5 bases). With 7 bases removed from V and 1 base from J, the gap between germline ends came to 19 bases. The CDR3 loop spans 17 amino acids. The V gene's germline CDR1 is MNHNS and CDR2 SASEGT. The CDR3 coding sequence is TGTGCCAGCAAGGATGGGCAGGGAACCTTGAACACCGGGGAGCTGTTTTTT. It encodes CASKDGQGTLNTGELFF.

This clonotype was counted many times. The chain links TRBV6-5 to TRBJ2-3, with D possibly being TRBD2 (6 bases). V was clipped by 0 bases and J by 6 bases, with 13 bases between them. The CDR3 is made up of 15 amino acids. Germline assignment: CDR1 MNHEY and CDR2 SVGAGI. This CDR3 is CASSYSAGWRDTQYF. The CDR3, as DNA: TGTGCCAGCAGTTACTCTGCGGGATGGAGGGATACGCAGTATTTT.

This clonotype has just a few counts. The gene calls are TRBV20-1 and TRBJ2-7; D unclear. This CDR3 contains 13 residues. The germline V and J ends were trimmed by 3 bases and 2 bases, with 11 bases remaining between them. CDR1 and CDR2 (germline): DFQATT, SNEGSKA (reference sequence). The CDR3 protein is CSARVQAPYEQYF. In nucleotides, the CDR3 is TGCAGTGCTAGGGTTCAGGCTCCCTACGAGCAGTACTTC.

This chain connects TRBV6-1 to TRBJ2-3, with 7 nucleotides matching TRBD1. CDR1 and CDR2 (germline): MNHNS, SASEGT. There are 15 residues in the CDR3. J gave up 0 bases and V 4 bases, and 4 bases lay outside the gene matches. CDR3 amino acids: CASSGPGQSTDTQYF. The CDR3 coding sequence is TGTGCCAGCAGTGGACCGGGACAGAGCACAGATACGCAGTATTTT.

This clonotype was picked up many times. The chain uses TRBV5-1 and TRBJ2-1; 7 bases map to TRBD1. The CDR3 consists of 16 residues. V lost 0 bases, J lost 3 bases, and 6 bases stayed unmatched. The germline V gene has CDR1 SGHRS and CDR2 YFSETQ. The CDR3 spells CASSLAYRQGYNEQFF. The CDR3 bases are TGCGCCAGCAGCTTGGCCTATCGACAGGGCTACAATGAGCAGTTCTTC.

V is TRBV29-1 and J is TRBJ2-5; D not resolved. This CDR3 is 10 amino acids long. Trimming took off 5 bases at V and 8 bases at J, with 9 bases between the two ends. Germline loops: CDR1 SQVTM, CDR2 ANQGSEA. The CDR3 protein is CSVTNPTQYF. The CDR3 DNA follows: TGCAGCGTTACCAATCCTACCCAGTACTTC.

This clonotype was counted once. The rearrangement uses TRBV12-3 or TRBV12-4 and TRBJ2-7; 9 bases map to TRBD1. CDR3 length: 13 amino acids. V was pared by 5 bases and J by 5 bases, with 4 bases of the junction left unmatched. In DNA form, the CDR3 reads TGTGCCAGCAGTAGGACAGGGGCCGACGAGCAGTACTTC. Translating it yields CASSRTGADEQYF.

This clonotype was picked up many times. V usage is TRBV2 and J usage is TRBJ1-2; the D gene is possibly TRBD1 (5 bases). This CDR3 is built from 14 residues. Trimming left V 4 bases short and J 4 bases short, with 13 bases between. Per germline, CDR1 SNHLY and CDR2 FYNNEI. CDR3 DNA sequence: TGTGCCAGCAGTGGGCAAGGGGCGACCTATGGCTACACCTTC. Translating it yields CASSGQGATYGYTF.

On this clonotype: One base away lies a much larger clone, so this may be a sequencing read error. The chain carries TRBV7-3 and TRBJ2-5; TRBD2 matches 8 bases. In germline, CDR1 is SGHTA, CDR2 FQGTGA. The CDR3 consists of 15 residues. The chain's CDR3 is CASSFLAGGLETQHF. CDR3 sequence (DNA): TGTGCCAGCAGCTTTCTGGCGGGAGGACTAGAGACCCAGCACTTC.

CDR3 coding DNA: TGTGCCAGCAGTGTATTCTGGTCTGGGGCCAACGTCCTGACTTTC. Translated, it gives CASSVFWSGANVLTF. The chain is built from TRBV2 and TRBJ2-6, with D unclear. This CDR3 comprises 15 residues. Germline-derived CDR1 and CDR2 are SNHLY and FYNNEI. With 4 bases removed from V and 1 base from J, the gap between germline ends came to 8 bases.

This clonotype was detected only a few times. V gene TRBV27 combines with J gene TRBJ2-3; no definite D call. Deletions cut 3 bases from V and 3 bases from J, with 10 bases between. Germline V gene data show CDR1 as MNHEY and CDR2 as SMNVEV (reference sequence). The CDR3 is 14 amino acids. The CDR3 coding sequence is TGTGCCAGCAGTTTCCTCCAAAGGACAGATACGCAGTATTTT. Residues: CASSFLQRTDTQYF.

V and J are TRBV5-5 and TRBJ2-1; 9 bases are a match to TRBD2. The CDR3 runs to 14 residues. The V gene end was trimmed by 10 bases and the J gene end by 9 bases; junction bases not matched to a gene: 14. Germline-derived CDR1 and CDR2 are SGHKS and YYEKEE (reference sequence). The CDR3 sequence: CAGTLEGGGGEQFF. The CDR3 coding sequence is TGTGCCGGGACCTTGGAGGGCGGGGGGGGTGAGCAGTTCTTC.

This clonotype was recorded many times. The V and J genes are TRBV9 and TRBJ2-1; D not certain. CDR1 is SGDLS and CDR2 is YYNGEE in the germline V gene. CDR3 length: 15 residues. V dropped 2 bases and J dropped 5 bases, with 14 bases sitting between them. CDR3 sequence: CASSVEQNYNNEQFF. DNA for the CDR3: TGTGCCAGCAGCGTTGAACAAAACTATAACAATGAGCAGTTCTTC.

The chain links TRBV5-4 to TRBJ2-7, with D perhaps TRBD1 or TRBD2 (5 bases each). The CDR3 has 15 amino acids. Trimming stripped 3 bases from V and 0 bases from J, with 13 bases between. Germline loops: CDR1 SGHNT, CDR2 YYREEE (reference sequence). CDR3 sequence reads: CASSSQPGPSYEQYF. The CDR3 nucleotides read TGTGCCAGCAGCTCTCAACCGGGGCCCTCCTACGAGCAGTACTTC.

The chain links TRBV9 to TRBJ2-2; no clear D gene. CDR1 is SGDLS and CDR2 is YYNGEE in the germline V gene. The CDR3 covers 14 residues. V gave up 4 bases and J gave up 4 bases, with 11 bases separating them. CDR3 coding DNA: TGTGCCAGCAGCACACGGACCGTCACCGGGGAGCTGTTTTTT. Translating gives CASSTRTVTGELFF.

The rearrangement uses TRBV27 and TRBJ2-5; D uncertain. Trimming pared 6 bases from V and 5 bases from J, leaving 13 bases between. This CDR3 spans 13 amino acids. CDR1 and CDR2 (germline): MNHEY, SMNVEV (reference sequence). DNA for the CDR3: TGTGCCAGCAGCAAAGCCAAATGGGAGACCCAGTACTTC. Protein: CASSKAKWETQYF.

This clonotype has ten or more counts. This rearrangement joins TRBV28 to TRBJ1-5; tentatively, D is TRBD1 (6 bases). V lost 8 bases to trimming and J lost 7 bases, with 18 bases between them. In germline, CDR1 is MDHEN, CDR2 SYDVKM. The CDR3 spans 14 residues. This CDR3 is CASLTLTGRQPQHF. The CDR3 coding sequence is TGTGCCAGCCTGACTCTAACAGGGAGACAGCCCCAGCATTTT.